The clone carrying this T cell receptor (beta chain) was detected a few times. The entry originates in a study of human T cells and chemical hapten exposure. Time point in this sample: pre-sensitization, week 0. Treatment here: therapeutic diphenylcyclopropenone sensitization with weekly scalp DPC. Each donor was an alopecia patient between 18 and 70 years of age who qualified for DPC. The starting material, unfractionated whole blood, was used for total RNA extraction. The CDR3 runs 17 residues. The V gene lost 9 bases and the J gene lost 4 bases, with 25 bases spanning the gap. CDR1 MDHEN and CDR2 SYDVKM come from the germline V gene. One entry per CDR3 protein, called by TCRdb with MiXCR from the RACE reads. The sample lists roughly 120,000 distinct CDR3 sequences; about 13% were seen once.

The material was whole blood, obtained in connection with sensitization to the hapten diphenylcyclopropenone (DPC). The sequence came from a woman between 18 and 29 years old with alopecia areata. Some clones in this sample may be carry-over from other donors' samples. The chain employs TRBV28 and TRBJ2-1, with a tentative D call TRBD2 (5 bases). The DNA for the CDR3 is TGTGCCAGTTCGTCCGTAATCGGGGTCCAACTTTACAATGAGCAGTTCTTC. It specifies CASSSVIGVQLYNEQFF.